This T cell receptor beta chain was identified in a study of cytomegalovirus exposure and HLA in healthy donors. In the study overall: Of all 398 donors who were genotyped, roughly 81% belonged to the Caucasian-associated ancestry cluster. Overall study results and limits: Reports indicate that TCR beta sequences accurately predicted the HLA-A and HLA-B alleles of most subjects.

The PCR ran on 60 Vbeta and 13 Jbeta primers. This table comes from immunoSEQ multiplex PCR, and its TCRdb copy is limited to in-frame clones, with some not included. The sample shows 100,000 to 150,000 clones, 75% to 90% of them seen only once. This clone was recorded many times. Its antigen is unknown. V lost 2 bases, J lost 9 bases, and 7 bases stayed unmatched. CDR1 is MNHNS and CDR2 is SASEGT in the germline V gene. There are 15 residues in the CDR3. The chain is built from TRBV6-1 and TRBJ1-6, with 7 bases matching TRBD1. The specimen was PBMCs. The TCR comes from a man between 18 and 29 years old in good health and CMV-seropositive. CDR3 sequence: CASSERTGEGSPLHF. In DNA form, the CDR3 reads TGTGCCAGCAGTGAAAGGACAGGAGAGGGTTCACCCCTCCACTTT.